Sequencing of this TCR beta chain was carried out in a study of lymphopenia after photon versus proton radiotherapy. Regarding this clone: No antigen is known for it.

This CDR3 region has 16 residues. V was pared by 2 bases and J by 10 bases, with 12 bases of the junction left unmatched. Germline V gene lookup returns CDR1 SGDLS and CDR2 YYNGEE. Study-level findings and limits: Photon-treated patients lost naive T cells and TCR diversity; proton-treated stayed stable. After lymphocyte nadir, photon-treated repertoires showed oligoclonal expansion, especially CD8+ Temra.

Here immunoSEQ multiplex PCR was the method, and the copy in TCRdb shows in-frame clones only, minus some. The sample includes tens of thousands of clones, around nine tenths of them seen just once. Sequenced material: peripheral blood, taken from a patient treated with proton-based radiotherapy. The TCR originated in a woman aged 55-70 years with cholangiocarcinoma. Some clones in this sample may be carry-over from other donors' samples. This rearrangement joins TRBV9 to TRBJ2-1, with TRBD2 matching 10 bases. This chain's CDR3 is CASSVSSGSLQGEQFF. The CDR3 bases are TGTGCCAGCAGCGTCTCTAGCGGGAGCCTACAAGGGGAGCAGTTCTTC.